This T cell receptor beta chain appears in the sequencing data of a study of early T cells in non-severe SARS-CoV-2 infection. Turning to the study itself: Bulk RNA isolated from unsorted whole blood underwent sequencing; chains were not paired.

Attachment of unique molecular identifiers was made to individual cDNA molecules. TCRdb used MiXCR to reprocess the 5' RACE reads, holding one entry per CDR3 protein. The sample carries some 58,000 distinct CDR3 sequences, around 10% recorded once. There are many counts of this clonotype. The CDR3 is 15 residues long. V lost 3 bases, J lost 1 base, and 10 bases lay in between. Sequencing used whole blood, obtained at baseline. This rearrangement joins TRBV12-3 or TRBV12-4 to TRBJ2-4, with D possibly being TRBD1 (6 bases). This clonotype was obtained from an adult who was a healthcare worker with PCR-confirmed SARS-CoV-2 infection or an uninfected control (not recorded which). In DNA, the CDR3 is TGTGCCAGCAGTTTTCCCCAGGGGGCCAAAAACATTCAGTACTTC. It yields the protein CASSFPQGAKNIQYF.